Sequencing of this T cell receptor beta chain was carried out in a study of blood T cell repertoires in COVID-19. Study summary: The samples span acute and convalescent COVID-19 from the United States, Italy and Spain. T cells, B-cell-depleted T cells, or PBMCs supplied cDNA or gDNA.

TCRdb's copy holds only in-frame clones and misses some; the assay was immunoSEQ multiplex PCR. The sample lists more than 250,000 clones; around 84% were seen once. Donors were grouped by their self-reported clinical history. Participants in the exposed group had met a COVID-19 case in the 2 weeks before joining the study. The ends lost 4 bases at V and 1 base at J; junction bases unmatched: 8. CDR3 length equals 16 residues. Germline CDR1 reads SQVTM; CDR2 reads ANQGSEA. This chain connects TRBV29-1 to TRBJ2-1, with 9 positions matching TRBD2. The TCR sequence derives from a man aged 35-49 years who had been exposed to COVID-19. The sequencing sample was made of PBMCs or T cells enriched from blood (not recorded which). The CDR3 protein is CSVVPVAGVSYNEQFF. DNA for the CDR3: TGCAGCGTTGTGCCGGTAGCGGGAGTGTCCTACAATGAGCAGTTCTTC.